A single T cell receptor beta chain is shown here with its context. As yet, its antigen is unknown. This sample is drawn from a study of early T cells in non-severe SARS-CoV-2 infection. Study summary: From unsorted whole blood, bulk RNA was sequenced, and the chains remained unpaired.

Individual cDNA molecules each received unique molecular identifiers attached to them. TCRdb called the 5' RACE reads again in MiXCR, with one record for every CDR3 protein. The table has approximately 110,000 distinct CDR3 sequences, more than 12% seen once. The germline CDR1 and CDR2 sequences are MNHEY and SMNVEV (reference sequence). V shed 7 bases and J shed 0 bases, with 13 bases lying between them. The CDR3 covers 16 residues. General study results and limits: VDJdb matching favored anti-spike CD8 responses, missing private and CD4 specificities.

The genes are TRBV27 and TRBJ2-6, with D maybe TRBD2 (6 bases). This receptor was obtained from an adult who was a healthcare worker with PCR-confirmed SARS-CoV-2 infection or an uninfected control (not recorded which). Sequencing was carried out using whole blood. CDR3 residues: CASTGDGSSGANVLTF. Here the CDR3 DNA reads TGTGCCAGCACCGGGGACGGGAGCTCTGGGGCCAACGTCCTGACTTTC.